This TCR beta chain stems from a study of blood T cell repertoires in COVID-19. Sequencing was performed with immunoSEQ multiplex PCR; in TCRdb, only in-frame clones are kept and a portion is missing. The sample yields some 200,000 clones, just under 85% seen once. The junction had 10 bases not matched to a gene; V was cut back by 2 bases and J by 3 bases. The CDR3 extends over 17 amino acids. Per the germline V gene, CDR1 is MNHEY and CDR2 is SVGEGT. Source material: peripheral blood. This TCR derives from a woman aged 50 to 60 with active or convalescent COVID-19. This rearrangement joins TRBV6-2 or TRBV6-3 to TRBJ2-3; 8 bases map to TRBD1. DNA for the CDR3: TGTGCCAGCAGTTACCCCCGCGACAGGGGAAGAACAGATACGCAGTATTTT. Its translation: CASSYPRDRGRTDTQYF.